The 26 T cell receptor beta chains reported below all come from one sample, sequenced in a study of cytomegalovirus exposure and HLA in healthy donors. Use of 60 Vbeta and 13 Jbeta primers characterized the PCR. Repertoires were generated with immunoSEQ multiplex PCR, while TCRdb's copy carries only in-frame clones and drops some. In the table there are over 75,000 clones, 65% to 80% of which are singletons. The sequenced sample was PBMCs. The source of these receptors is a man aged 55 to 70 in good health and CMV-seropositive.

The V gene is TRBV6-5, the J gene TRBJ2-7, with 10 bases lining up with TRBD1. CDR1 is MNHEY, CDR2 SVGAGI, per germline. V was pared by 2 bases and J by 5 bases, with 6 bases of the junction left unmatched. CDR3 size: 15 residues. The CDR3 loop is CASSYGLGTGDEQYF. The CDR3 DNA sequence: TGTGCCAGCAGTTACGGGCTCGGGACAGGGGACGAGCAGTACTTC.

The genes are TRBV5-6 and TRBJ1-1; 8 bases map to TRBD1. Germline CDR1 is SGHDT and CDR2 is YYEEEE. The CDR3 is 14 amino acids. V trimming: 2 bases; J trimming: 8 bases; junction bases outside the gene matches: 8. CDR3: CASSLLGTGREAFF. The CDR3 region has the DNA TGTGCCAGCAGCTTACTTGGGACAGGTCGGGAAGCTTTCTTT.

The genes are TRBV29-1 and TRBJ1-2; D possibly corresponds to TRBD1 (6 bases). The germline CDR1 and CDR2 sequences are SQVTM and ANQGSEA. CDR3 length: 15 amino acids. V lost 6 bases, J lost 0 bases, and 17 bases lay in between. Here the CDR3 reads CSVKDNRASNYGYTF. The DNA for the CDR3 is TGCAGCGTGAAAGACAACAGGGCTTCTAACTATGGCTACACCTTC.

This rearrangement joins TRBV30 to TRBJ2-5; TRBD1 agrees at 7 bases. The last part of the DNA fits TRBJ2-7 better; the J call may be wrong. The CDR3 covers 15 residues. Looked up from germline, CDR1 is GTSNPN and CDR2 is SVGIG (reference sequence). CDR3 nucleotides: TGTGCCTGGAATAAAATTGACAGGGTCACCTACGAGCAGTACTTC. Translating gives CAWNKIDRVTYEQYF.

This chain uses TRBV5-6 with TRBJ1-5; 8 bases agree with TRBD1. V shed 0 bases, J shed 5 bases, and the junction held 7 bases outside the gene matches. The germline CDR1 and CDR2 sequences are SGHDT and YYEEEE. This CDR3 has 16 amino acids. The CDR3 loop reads CASSLDLRGLDQPQHF. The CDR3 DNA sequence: TGTGCCAGCAGCTTGGATCTCAGGGGGCTTGATCAGCCCCAGCATTTT.

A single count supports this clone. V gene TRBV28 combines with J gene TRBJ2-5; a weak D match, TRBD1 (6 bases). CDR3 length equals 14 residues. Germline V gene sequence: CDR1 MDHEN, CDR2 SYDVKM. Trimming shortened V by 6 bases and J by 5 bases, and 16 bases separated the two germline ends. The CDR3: CASSSPGHYETQYF. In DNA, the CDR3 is TGTGCCAGCAGCTCCCCGGGACACTATGAGACCCAGTACTTC.

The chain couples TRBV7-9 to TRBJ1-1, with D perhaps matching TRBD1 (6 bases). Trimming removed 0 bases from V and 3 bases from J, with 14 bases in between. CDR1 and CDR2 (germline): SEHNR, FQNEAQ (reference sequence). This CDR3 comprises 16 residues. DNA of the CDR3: TGTGCCAGCAGCTTAGCTGGAGGGGGGAGGGACACTGAAGCTTTCTTT. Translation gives CASSLAGGGRDTEAFF.

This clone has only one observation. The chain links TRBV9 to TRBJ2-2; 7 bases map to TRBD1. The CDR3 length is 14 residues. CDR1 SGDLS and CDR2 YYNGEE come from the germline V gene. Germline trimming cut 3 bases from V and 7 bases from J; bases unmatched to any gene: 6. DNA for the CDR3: TGTGCCAGCAGCGCGAGGGGGCTTAACGGGGAGCTGTTTTTT. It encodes CASSARGLNGELFF.

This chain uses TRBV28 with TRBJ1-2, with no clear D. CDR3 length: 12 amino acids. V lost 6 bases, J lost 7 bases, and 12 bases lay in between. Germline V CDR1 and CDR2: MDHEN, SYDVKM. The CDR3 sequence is CASSLVSLGYTF. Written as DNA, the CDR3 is TGTGCCAGCAGCCTCGTGAGTCTTGGCTACACCTTC.

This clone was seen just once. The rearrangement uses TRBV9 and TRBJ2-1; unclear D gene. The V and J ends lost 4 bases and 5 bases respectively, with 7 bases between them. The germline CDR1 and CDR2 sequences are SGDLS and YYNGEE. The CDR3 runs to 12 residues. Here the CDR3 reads CASSLTNNEQFF. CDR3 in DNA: TGTGCCAGCAGCCTGACAAACAATGAGCAGTTCTTC.

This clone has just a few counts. This CDR3 reads CASSQQDWNTEAFF. The CDR3 DNA is TGTGCCAGCAGCCAACAGGATTGGAACACTGAAGCTTTCTTT. The genes are TRBV14 and TRBJ1-1; D gene ambiguous. This CDR3 has 14 amino acids. V lost 2 bases and J 1 base, leaving 8 bases between the germline ends. Germline CDR1 is SGHDN and CDR2 is FVKESK.

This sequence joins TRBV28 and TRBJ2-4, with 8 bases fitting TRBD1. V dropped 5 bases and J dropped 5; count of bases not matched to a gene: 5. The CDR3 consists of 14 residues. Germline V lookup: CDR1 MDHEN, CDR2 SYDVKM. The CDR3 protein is CASSPRTGQNIQYF. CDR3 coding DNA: TGTGCCAGCAGTCCAAGGACAGGGCAAAACATTCAGTACTTC. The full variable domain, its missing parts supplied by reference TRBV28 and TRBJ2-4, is DVKVTQSSRYLVKRTGEKVFLECVQDMDHENMFWYRQDPGLGLRLIYFSYDVKMKEKGDIPEGYSVSREKKERFSLILESASTNQTSMYLCASSPRTGQNIQYFGAGTRLSVL.

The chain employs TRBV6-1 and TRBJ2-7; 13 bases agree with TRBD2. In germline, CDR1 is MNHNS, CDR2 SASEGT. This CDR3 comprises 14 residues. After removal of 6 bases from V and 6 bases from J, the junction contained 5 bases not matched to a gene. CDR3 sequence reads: CASSQLAGGPEQYF. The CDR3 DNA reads TGTGCCAGCAGCCAACTAGCGGGGGGGCCCGAGCAGTACTTC.

The CDR3 loop reads CASSQETSGGEFSYEQYF. CDR3 bases: TGTGCCAGCAGCCAAGAGACTAGCGGGGGAGAGTTCTCCTACGAGCAGTACTTC. The V gene is TRBV4-2, the J gene TRBJ2-7; 12 bases map to TRBD2. The CDR3 sequence is 18 residues long. Germline V CDR1 and CDR2: LGHNA, YNFKEQ. The junction had 6 bases not matched to a gene; V was cut back by 0 bases and J by 0 bases.

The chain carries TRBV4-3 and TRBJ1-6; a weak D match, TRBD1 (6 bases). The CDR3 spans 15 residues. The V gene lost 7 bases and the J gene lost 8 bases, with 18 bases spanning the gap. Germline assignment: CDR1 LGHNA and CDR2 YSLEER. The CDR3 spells CASTAGAVGDSPLHF. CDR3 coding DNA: TGCGCCAGCACCGCAGGGGCCGTAGGGGATTCACCCCTCCACTTT.

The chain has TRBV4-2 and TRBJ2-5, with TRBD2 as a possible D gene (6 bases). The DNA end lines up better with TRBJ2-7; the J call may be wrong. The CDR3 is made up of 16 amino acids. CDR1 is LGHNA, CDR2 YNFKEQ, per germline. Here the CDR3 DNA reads TGTGCCAGCAGCCAAGAGGGTGGGGGGACCTTTCTCGAGCAGTACTTC. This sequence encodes CASSQEGGGTFLEQYF.

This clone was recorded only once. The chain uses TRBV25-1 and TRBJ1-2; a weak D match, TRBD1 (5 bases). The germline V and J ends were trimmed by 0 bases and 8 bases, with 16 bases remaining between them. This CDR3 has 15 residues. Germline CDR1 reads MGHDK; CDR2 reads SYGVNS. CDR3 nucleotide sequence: TGTGCCAGCAGTGAATACGGGACTCCCTCCCGCGGCTACACCTTC. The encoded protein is CASSEYGTPSRGYTF.

The CDR3 bases are TGTGCCAGCAGCTTGGGACGGGGGGCGCGGTCAGGCTACACCTTC. Residues: CASSLGRGARSGYTF. This chain uses TRBV5-8 with TRBJ1-2, with TRBD1 as a possible D gene (6 bases). The V gene's germline CDR1 is SGHTS and CDR2 YDEGEE. This CDR3 is built from 15 residues. Trimming took 0 bases from V and 8 from J, leaving 17 bases between them.

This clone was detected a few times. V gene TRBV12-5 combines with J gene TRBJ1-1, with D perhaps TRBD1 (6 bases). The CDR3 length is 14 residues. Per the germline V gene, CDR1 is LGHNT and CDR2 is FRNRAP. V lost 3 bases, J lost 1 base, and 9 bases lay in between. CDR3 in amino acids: CASGLGGGNTEAFF. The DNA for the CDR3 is TGTGCTAGTGGTTTAGGGGGGGGGAACACTGAAGCTTTCTTT.

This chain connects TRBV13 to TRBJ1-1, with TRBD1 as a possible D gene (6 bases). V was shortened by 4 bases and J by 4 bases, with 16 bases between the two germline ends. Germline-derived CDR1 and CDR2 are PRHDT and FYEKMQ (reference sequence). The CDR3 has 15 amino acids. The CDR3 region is CASSSAGVGATEAFF. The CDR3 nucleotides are TGTGCCAGCAGCTCAGCAGGGGTTGGGGCCACTGAAGCTTTCTTT.

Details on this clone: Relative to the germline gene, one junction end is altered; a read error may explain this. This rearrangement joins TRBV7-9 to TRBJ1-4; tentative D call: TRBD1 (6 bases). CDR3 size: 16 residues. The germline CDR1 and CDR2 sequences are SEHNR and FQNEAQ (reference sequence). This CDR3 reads CSSSLAPGGYGEKLFF. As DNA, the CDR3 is TGTTCCAGCAGCTTAGCACCGGGGGGCTATGGTGAAAAACTGTTTTTT.

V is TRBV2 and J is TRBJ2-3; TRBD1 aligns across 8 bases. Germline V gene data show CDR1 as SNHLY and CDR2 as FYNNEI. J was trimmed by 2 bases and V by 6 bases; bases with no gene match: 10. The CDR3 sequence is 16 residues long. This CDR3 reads CASRNRDRRSTDTQYF. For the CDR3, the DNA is TGTGCCAGCAGGAATCGGGACAGGAGATCCACAGATACGCAGTATTTT.

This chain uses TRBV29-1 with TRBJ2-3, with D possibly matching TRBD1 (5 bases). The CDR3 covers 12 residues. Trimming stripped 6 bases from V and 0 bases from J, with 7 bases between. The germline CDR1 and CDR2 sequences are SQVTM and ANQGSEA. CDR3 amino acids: CSVTVSTDTQYF. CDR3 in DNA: TGCAGCGTGACAGTGAGCACAGATACGCAGTATTTT.

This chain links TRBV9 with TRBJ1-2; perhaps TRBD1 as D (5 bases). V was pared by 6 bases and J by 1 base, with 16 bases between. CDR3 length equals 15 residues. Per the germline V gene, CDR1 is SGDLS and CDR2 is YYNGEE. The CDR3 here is CASTYLDNFNYGYTF. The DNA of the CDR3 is TGTGCCAGCACATATCTGGACAACTTTAACTATGGCTACACCTTC.

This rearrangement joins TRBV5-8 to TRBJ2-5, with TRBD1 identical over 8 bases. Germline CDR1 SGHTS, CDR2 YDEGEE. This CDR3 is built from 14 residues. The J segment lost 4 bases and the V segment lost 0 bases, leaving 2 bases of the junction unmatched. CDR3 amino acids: CASSLVTGGETQYF. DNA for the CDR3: TGTGCCAGCAGCTTGGTTACAGGGGGAGAGACCCAGTACTTC.

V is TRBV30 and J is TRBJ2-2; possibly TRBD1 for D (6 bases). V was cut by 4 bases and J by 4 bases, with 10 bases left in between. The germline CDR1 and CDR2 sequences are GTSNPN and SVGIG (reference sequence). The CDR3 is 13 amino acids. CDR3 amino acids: CAWNRVGTGELFF. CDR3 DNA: TGTGCCTGGAACAGGGTCGGCACCGGGGAGCTGTTTTTT.